This passage covers 23 T cell receptor beta chains from one sample sequenced in a study of Ad26.COV2.S vaccination and SARS-CoV-2 variants. Treatment noted: some 20 received Ad26.COV2.S at low or high dose, single or two shots; several received placebo; per-sample allocation not given. Sampling happened 63 days after the first vaccine or placebo injection. The data were produced by immunoSEQ multiplex PCR, yet TCRdb's version contains in-frame clones alone and is incomplete. The sample carries around 420,000 clones, roughly 90% recorded once. This specimen was peripheral blood, taken in a trial of Ad26.COV2.S vaccine versus placebo. These receptors all come from a person aged 18-60 years who received the Ad26.COV2.S COVID-19 vaccine or a placebo.

CDR3: CASRGPGKSSYNSPLHF. CDR3 bases: TGTGCCAGCAGGGGCCCGGGTAAGAGCTCCTATAATTCACCCCTCCACTTT. The chain joins TRBV25-1 to TRBJ1-6; D is unclear. Germline CDR1 is MGHDK and CDR2 is SYGVNS. CDR3 size: 17 residues. V was clipped by 6 bases and J by 0 bases, with 15 bases between them.

In this sample, this clone turned up once. At the DNA level, this CDR3 is encoded by other sequences in the same sample as well. The chain uses TRBV4-3 and TRBJ2-6; the D is unclear. Trimming took 0 bases from V and 0 from J, leaving 6 bases between them. This CDR3 contains 16 residues. CDR1 and CDR2 from the germline V gene are LGHNA and YSLEER. CDR3 sequence reads: CASSQEGGSGANVLTF. For the CDR3, the DNA is TGCGCCAGCAGCCAAGAAGGCGGCTCTGGGGCCAACGTCCTGACTTTC.

The rearrangement uses TRBV10-3 and TRBJ1-1; no clear D gene. The germline V gene has CDR1 ENHRY and CDR2 SYGVKD. CDR3 size: 17 residues. The ends were cut back, 6 bases at V and 4 bases at J, with 24 bases in the middle. The CDR3 is CAIRIYRGPQWTTEAFF. CDR3 bases: TGTGCCATCAGGATCTACCGAGGGCCCCAGTGGACCACTGAAGCTTTCTTT.

This clone was seen only a few times. The CDR3 nucleotides read TGTGCCAGCAGGAGAGGGACTTTCGGAAACACCATATATTTT. Protein sequence: CASRRGTFGNTIYF. The V and J genes are TRBV6-5 and TRBJ1-3, with a tentative D call TRBD1 (5 bases). V was shortened by 6 bases and J by 4 bases, with 13 bases between the two germline ends. CDR1 is MNHEY and CDR2 is SVGAGI in the germline V gene. CDR3 size: 14 residues.

The chain couples TRBV9 to TRBJ1-3; D not resolved. The V gene's germline CDR1 is SGDLS and CDR2 YYNGEE. This CDR3 has 15 residues. V lost 0 bases to trimming and J lost 1 base, with 8 bases between them. The CDR3 sequence: CASSVGGLSGNTIYF. Written as DNA, the CDR3 is TGTGCCAGCAGCGTAGGAGGGTTATCTGGAAACACCATATATTTT.

The rearrangement uses TRBV6-5 and TRBJ1-1; a possible D gene is TRBD1 (6 bases). From germline, CDR1 is MNHEY and CDR2 SVGAGI. The CDR3 has 15 residues. V lost 6 bases and J 0 bases, leaving 14 bases between the germline ends. CDR3 in DNA: TGTGCCAGCAGCACCCACGGGGGCATGAACACTGAAGCTTTCTTT. Translation: CASSTHGGMNTEAFF.

The rearrangement links TRBV3-1 (or the pseudogene TRBV3-2) to TRBJ1-4; weak D call: TRBD1 (5 bases). The CDR3 loop spans 18 amino acids. The V end was cut by 0 bases, the J end by 6 bases, with 20 bases between. CDR1 and CDR2 (germline): LGHDT, YNNKEL (reference sequence). As DNA, the CDR3 is TGTGCCAGCAGCCAAGATATTAGGGTACAGGCGGAAGATGAAAAACTGTTTTTT. Amino acid sequence: CASSQDIRVQAEDEKLFF.

The V and J genes are TRBV3-1 (or the pseudogene TRBV3-2) and TRBJ2-1; D is possibly TRBD2 (5 bases). The CDR3 is 12 amino acids. The V end was cut by 0 bases, the J end by 13 bases, with 10 bases between. CDR1 is LGHDT, CDR2 YNNKEL, per germline (reference sequence). Here the CDR3 DNA reads TGTGCCAGCAGCCAAGACGGACTTAGACAGTTCTTC. Protein: CASSQDGLRQFF.

V gene TRBV6-2 or TRBV6-3 combines with J gene TRBJ2-7; D is perhaps TRBD2 (6 bases). The CDR3 is made up of 19 amino acids. CDR1 and CDR2 (germline): MNHEY, SVGEGT. V lost 2 bases, J lost 1 base, and 24 bases lay in between. CDR3 in DNA: TGTGCCAGCAGTTACCCCAACGCGGGGCTCCGGGGACCATCCTACGAGCAGTACTTC. Translation: CASSYPNAGLRGPSYEQYF.

The chain has TRBV7-9 and TRBJ2-3; D gene ambiguous. V was shortened by 1 base and J by 1 base, with 9 bases between the two germline ends. The germline V gene encodes CDR1 SEHNR and CDR2 FQNEAQ (reference sequence). The CDR3 runs to 15 residues. CDR3 bases: TGTGCCAGCAGCTTAGTAGCCTTGGGCACAGATACGCAGTATTTT. Protein product: CASSLVALGTDTQYF.

This chain uses TRBV12-3 or TRBV12-4 with TRBJ1-5; D gene unclear. The CDR3 runs 12 residues. The ends were cut back, 5 bases at V and 9 bases at J, with 11 bases in the middle. The CDR3 here is CASSPSPLPQHF. The CDR3 DNA follows: TGTGCCAGCAGTCCATCCCCGTTGCCCCAGCATTTT.

V and J are TRBV10-3 and TRBJ2-5, with TRBD1 as a possible D gene (7 bases). V lost 2 bases to trimming and J lost 4 bases, with 11 bases between them. From germline, CDR1 is ENHRY and CDR2 SYGVKD. This CDR3 has 14 residues. CDR3 protein: CAISETQGGETQYF. The CDR3 DNA sequence: TGTGCCATCAGTGAGACCCAGGGGGGAGAGACCCAGTACTTC.

The CDR3 nucleotides read TGTGCCAGCAGCTCGGGAGTGGGGGGCAATCAGCCCCAGCATTTT. This gives the protein CASSSGVGGNQPQHF. V gene TRBV7-2 combines with J gene TRBJ1-5; a possible D gene is TRBD1 (5 bases). The CDR3 loop spans 15 amino acids. The germline V gene has CDR1 SGHTA and CDR2 FQGNSA. Trimming left V 4 bases short and J 2 bases short, with 12 bases between.

The rearrangement uses TRBV30 and TRBJ1-2; 8 bases are shared with TRBD1. This CDR3 spans 14 amino acids. V lost 5 bases to trimming and J lost 8 bases; unmatched junction nucleotides: 13. Germline V gene lookup returns CDR1 GTSNPN and CDR2 SVGIG (reference sequence). The chain's CDR3 is CAWDISGTGNGYTF. DNA of the CDR3: TGTGCCTGGGATATCTCCGGGACAGGAAACGGCTACACCTTC.

This clone was detected only once. The CDR3 loop is CASSQDRNPDTAYEQYF. The DNA for the CDR3 is TGTGCCAGCAGCCAAGATAGGAACCCGGACACTGCCTACGAGCAGTACTTC. This chain connects TRBV14 to TRBJ2-7; perhaps TRBD1 as D (5 bases). The CDR3 runs 17 residues. Trimming pared 0 bases from V and 2 bases from J, leaving 17 bases between. The germline CDR1 and CDR2 sequences are SGHDN and FVKESK.

As concerns this clone: Relative to the germline gene, one junction end is altered; a read error may explain this. This sequence joins TRBV6-1 and TRBJ1-3; no definite D call. Germline loops: CDR1 MNHNS, CDR2 SASEGT. This CDR3 has 13 residues. DNA for the CDR3: TGTGCCAGCAGAGAAGCGCAGGGAAACACCATATATTTT. This codes for CASREAQGNTIYF.

The chain combines TRBV11-1 with TRBJ2-7; D perhaps matches TRBD1 (6 bases). Germline assignment: CDR1 SGHAT and CDR2 FQDESV (reference sequence). The CDR3 runs 14 residues. Deletions cut 4 bases from V and 1 base from J, with 11 bases between. CDR3 in amino acids: CASSSDRGSYEQYF. CDR3 in DNA: TGTGCCAGCAGCTCGGATAGGGGGTCCTACGAGCAGTACTTC.

The chain joins TRBV4-3 to TRBJ2-3, with 9 bases that match TRBD1. Germline V gives CDR1 LGHNA, CDR2 YSLEER. The CDR3 totals 18 residues. J lost 0 bases, V lost 4 bases, and 11 bases had no gene match. Here the CDR3 DNA reads TGCGCCAGCAGCCTCACTTTCAAGGGGACAGGGAGCACAGATACGCAGTATTTT. It is translated as CASSLTFKGTGSTDTQYF.

J is TRBJ1-1 and V is TRBV28, with D perhaps TRBD1 (6 bases). This CDR3 is 13 amino acids long. Germline CDR1 and CDR2: MDHEN and SYDVKM. The germline V and J ends were trimmed by 6 bases and 11 bases, with 19 bases remaining between them. The CDR3 sequence: CASRKQGPEEAFF. CDR3 DNA: TGTGCCAGCAGGAAACAGGGCCCTGAGGAGGCTTTCTTT.

The CDR3 DNA sequence: TGCAGTGCTTCCCTCGATTCACCCCTCCACTTT. Its protein is CSASLDSPLHF. This chain uses TRBV20-1 with TRBJ1-6; D gene uncertain. From germline, CDR1 is DFQATT and CDR2 SNEGSKA (reference sequence). The CDR3 totals 11 residues. The ends were cut back, 5 bases at V and 8 bases at J, with 7 bases in the middle.

V gene TRBV9 combines with J gene TRBJ1-5; perhaps TRBD1 as D (5 bases). CDR1 and CDR2 (germline): SGDLS, YYNGEE. The germline V and J ends were trimmed by 0 bases and 6 bases, with 10 bases remaining between them. The length of the CDR3 is 14 residues. This chain's CDR3 is CASSVGERGQPQHF. DNA of the CDR3: TGTGCCAGCAGCGTAGGGGAGAGGGGTCAGCCCCAGCATTTT.

This rearrangement joins TRBV19 to TRBJ2-1; D remains ambiguous. This CDR3 region has 12 residues. V dropped 5 bases and J dropped 4 bases, with 6 bases sitting between them. Per the germline V gene, CDR1 is LNHDA and CDR2 is SQIVND (reference sequence). The CDR3 region is CASSYTYNEQFF. DNA of the CDR3: TGTGCCAGTAGTTACACTTACAATGAGCAGTTCTTC.

The chain recombines TRBV15 with TRBJ2-3; D unresolved. Germline V CDR1 and CDR2: LNHNV, YYDKDF (reference sequence). V lost 5 bases, J lost 1 base, and 10 bases lay in between. There are 14 residues in the CDR3. CDR3 nucleotide sequence: TGTGCCACCAGCGGCTACGGAGGCACAGATACGCAGTATTTT. This translates into CATSGYGGTDTQYF.